This TCR beta chain derives from a study of CD8+CD57+ T cells in acquired aplastic anemia. Study in general: Sorted CD4+ and CD8+ cell DNA averaged about 3 ug.

Patients picked for sequencing had shown CD8+CD57+ cell expansion detected by flow cytometry. V lost 2 bases to trimming and J lost 1 base, with 11 bases between them. This CDR3 spans 16 amino acids. Genomic DNA constituted the template upon which TCR beta VDJ and CDR3 profiling was performed. A single record per CDR3 protein comes from TCRdb applying MiXCR to the reads. Of about 160,000 distinct CDR3 sequences detected, 45% to 50% appear once; the ten largest clones hold 30% to 40%. Sequenced sample: sorted CD4+, CD8+, or CD8+CD57+ T cells (not recorded which) from PBMCs. This TCR was recovered from a human donor with aplastic anemia. This rearrangement joins TRBV12-3 or TRBV12-4 to TRBJ2-2, with D unresolved. Here the CDR3 DNA reads TGTGCCAGCAGTTTAACACCGTCCTGGAACACCGGGGAGCTGTTTTTT. Translated, it gives CASSLTPSWNTGELFF.